Shown below are 24 T cell receptor beta chains from a single sample sequenced in a study of OX40 agonist ivuxolimab in advanced cancers. The protocol was immunoSEQ multiplex PCR, while the TCRdb copy is restricted to in-frame clones and leaves out a portion. The data hold tens of thousands of clones, with 85% observed a single time. Here the sequenced sample was CD4+ or CD8+ T cells sorted from blood, taken in a trial of the OX40 agonist ivuxolimab. These receptors came from an adult with an advanced solid tumor such as melanoma, head and neck, liver or kidney cancer.

This clone was seen only once. This chain joins TRBV14 and TRBJ1-1, with D uncertain. Germline CDR1 reads SGHDN; CDR2 reads FVKESK. The germline V and J ends were trimmed by 4 bases and 1 base, with 16 bases remaining between them. This CDR3 has 16 residues. CDR3 in DNA: TGTGCCAGCAGCCCCTGGGTGGGATTCAGGAACACTGAAGCTTTCTTT. Protein product: CASSPWVGFRNTEAFF.

This chain joins TRBV9 and TRBJ1-1; TRBD1 matches 8 bases. The trim removed 1 base at V and 5 bases at J, leaving 4 bases unmatched. CDR3 length equals 14 residues. Germline V gene data show CDR1 as SGDLS and CDR2 as YYNGEE. CDR3: CASSVTGGRTEAFF. The CDR3 region has the DNA TGTGCCAGCAGCGTAACAGGGGGTCGGACTGAAGCTTTCTTT.

The chain uses TRBV7-2 and TRBJ1-4; no definite D call. The germline gives CDR1 SGHTA, CDR2 FQGNSA. Trimming left V 5 bases short and J 1 base short, with 5 bases between. The CDR3 has 13 amino acids. CDR3 amino acids: CASSQRTNEKLFF. CDR3 bases: TGTGCCAGCAGCCAGAGAACTAATGAAAAACTGTTTTTT. The entire variable domain, with the rest obtained from reference TRBV7-2 and TRBJ1-4, is as follows: GAGVSQSPSNKVTEKGKDVELRCDPISGHTALYWYRQSLGQGLEFLIYFQGNSAPDKSGLPSDRFSAERTGGSVSTLTIQRTQQEDSAVYLCASSQRTNEKLFFGSGTQLSVL.

V usage is TRBV28 and J usage is TRBJ2-1; D call uncertain. Trimming shortened V by 7 bases and J by 7 bases, and 11 bases separated the two germline ends. This CDR3 comprises 12 residues. From germline, CDR1 is MDHEN and CDR2 SYDVKM. CDR3 bases: TGTGCCAGCACCAGTTTAGGGAATGAGCAGTTCTTC. Its translation: CASTSLGNEQFF. Filled out from reference TRBV28 and TRBJ2-1, the complete variable domain reads DVKVTQSSRYLVKRTGEKVFLECVQDMDHENMFWYRQDPGLGLRLIYFSYDVKMKEKGDIPEGYSVSREKKERFSLILESASTNQTSMYLCASTSLGNEQFFGPGTRLTVL.

V gene TRBV7-9 combines with J gene TRBJ1-2; TRBD1 matches at 8 bases. Germline loops: CDR1 SEHNR, CDR2 FQNEAQ (reference sequence). This CDR3 has 14 amino acids. Trimming took 5 bases from V and 4 from J; bases not matched to a gene: 6. Here the CDR3 DNA reads TGTGCCAGCAGCACCGGGACAGGCGGCTATGGCTACACCTTC. It specifies CASSTGTGGYGYTF.

The chain couples TRBV11-3 to TRBJ2-2; D is perhaps TRBD1 (5 bases). In germline, CDR1 is SGHNT, CDR2 YENEEA. Trimming took 3 bases from V and 2 from J, leaving 10 bases between them. The CDR3 is made up of 15 amino acids. The DNA for the CDR3 is TGTGCCAGCAGCTTCGGTCAGGGAAACACCGGGGAGCTGTTTTTT. As protein: CASSFGQGNTGELFF.

The chain employs TRBV4-1 and TRBJ2-2; TRBD1 matches at 7 bases. J was trimmed by 1 base and V by 4 bases; bases with no gene match: 6. The CDR3 spans 16 residues. Per the germline V gene, CDR1 is MGHRA and CDR2 is YSYEKL. Here the CDR3 DNA reads TGCGCCAGCAGCCCTCCGGGGACAGTGAACACCGGGGAGCTGTTTTTT. This sequence encodes CASSPPGTVNTGELFF.

This sequence joins TRBV4-1 and TRBJ2-5, with 10 bases that match TRBD2. V lost 2 bases to trimming and J lost 7 bases; unmatched junction nucleotides: 7. Germline CDR1 MGHRA, CDR2 YSYEKL. The CDR3 sequence is 15 residues long. In DNA, the CDR3 is TGCGCCAGCAGCCAAAGCGGGGGGGCCTCCGGGACCCAGTACTTC. Its translation: CASSQSGGASGTQYF.

This chain joins TRBV30 and TRBJ2-1; D may be TRBD2 (5 bases). The germline gives CDR1 GTSNPN, CDR2 SVGIG (reference sequence). The V gene lost 0 bases and the J gene lost 8 bases, with 17 bases spanning the gap. This CDR3 is built from 15 residues. The CDR3 DNA reads TGTGCCTGGAGTGTGGGAGCGGCCCGCCGGGATGAGCAGTTCTTC. Translated: CAWSVGAARRDEQFF.

This chain uses TRBV15 with TRBJ2-1, with D unclear. The germline V gene encodes CDR1 LNHNV and CDR2 YYDKDF (reference sequence). The CDR3 is made up of 14 amino acids. The ends were cut back, 4 bases at V and 5 bases at J, with 12 bases in the middle. In DNA, the CDR3 is TGTGCCACCAGCATCGGCGAGGTAGACAATGAGCAGTTCTTC. Its translation: CATSIGEVDNEQFF.

The chain's CDR3 is CASSPFPPSGQTVGSYEQYF. The CDR3 DNA sequence: TGTGCCAGCAGCCCATTCCCCCCTAGCGGTCAAACGGTGGGCTCCTACGAGCAGTACTTC. The chain has TRBV7-6 and TRBJ2-7, with TRBD2 matching 7 bases. Germline CDR1 is SGHVS and CDR2 is FNYEAQ. V was clipped by 5 bases and J by 0 bases; unmatched bases: 22. This CDR3 contains 20 residues. The variable domain in full, with the rest retrieved from reference TRBV7-6 and TRBJ2-7, is GAGVSQSPRYKVTKRGQDVALRCDPISGHVSLYWYRQALGQGPEFLTYFNYEAQQDKSGLPNDRFSAERPEGSISTLTIQRTEQRDSAMYRCASSPFPPSGQTVGSYEQYFGPGTRLTVT.

The gene calls are TRBV7-9 and TRBJ1-6; D is ambiguous. The CDR3 contains 12 residues. In germline, CDR1 is SEHNR, CDR2 FQNEAQ (reference sequence). Trimming stripped 5 bases from V and 8 bases from J, with 7 bases between. Here the CDR3 DNA reads TGTGCCAGCAGCCCTCTGTATTCACCCCTCCACTTT. The encoded protein is CASSPLYSPLHF.

The J gene is TRBJ1-2, the V gene TRBV6-1; possible D gene TRBD1, 5 bases. V shed 2 bases and J shed 6 bases, with 13 bases lying between them. CDR3 length equals 14 residues. Germline lookup yields CDR1 MNHNS and CDR2 SASEGT. CDR3 protein: CASSESGGSDGYTF. The CDR3 DNA is TGTGCCAGCAGTGAATCTGGGGGGTCGGATGGCTACACCTTC.

V is TRBV28 and J is TRBJ1-6; TRBD1 might be the D (5 bases). Looked up from germline, CDR1 is MDHEN and CDR2 is SYDVKM. V lost 1 base and J 8 bases, leaving 15 bases between the germline ends. The CDR3 totals 16 residues. As DNA, the CDR3 is TGTGCCAGCAGTTTATTTCAGGGTACCTTTGATTCACCCCTCCACTTT. Amino acids: CASSLFQGTFDSPLHF.

The table lists this clone with a few counts. V is TRBV11-3 and J is TRBJ2-5, with D perhaps TRBD2 (7 bases). The CDR3 length is 16 residues. Looked up from germline, CDR1 is SGHNT and CDR2 is YENEEA. V was pared by 2 bases and J by 4 bases, with 17 bases between. The CDR3 nucleotides are TGTGCCAGCAGCTTACGGGGAGGGGGTCCCATAGAGACCCAGTACTTC. Translated, it gives CASSLRGGGPIETQYF. Supplemented by reference TRBV11-3 and TRBJ2-5, the full variable domain reads EAGVVQSPRYKIIEKKQPVAFWCNPISGHNTLYWYLQNLGQGPELLIRYENEEAVDDSQLPKDRFSAERLKGVDSTLKIQPAELGDSAVYLCASSLRGGGPIETQYFGPGTRLLVL.

The V gene is TRBV5-1, the J gene TRBJ1-5, with D uncertain. The V and J ends lost 2 bases and 4 bases respectively, with 10 bases between them. Germline V gives CDR1 SGHRS, CDR2 YFSETQ. This CDR3 has 14 residues. The CDR3 loop reads CASSFGYPNQPQHF. Written as DNA, the CDR3 is TGCGCCAGCAGCTTTGGATATCCTAATCAGCCCCAGCATTTT.

This rearrangement joins TRBV6-5 to TRBJ1-2, with 8 bases matching TRBD1. Looked up from germline, CDR1 is MNHEY and CDR2 is SVGAGI. Trimming removed 6 bases from V and 4 bases from J; junction bases left unmatched: 7. The CDR3 is 14 amino acids. CDR3 residues: CASSQGQGSYGYTF. CDR3 DNA sequence: TGTGCCAGCAGCCAAGGACAGGGAAGCTATGGCTACACCTTC.

This CDR3 is CASSEGWTSQLYNEQFF. The CDR3 DNA reads TGTGCCAGCAGTGAGGGCTGGACTAGTCAATTATACAATGAGCAGTTCTTC. The chain joins TRBV6-1 to TRBJ2-1; 7 nucleotides line up with TRBD2. Germline values: CDR1 MNHNS, CDR2 SASEGT. V shed 3 bases, J shed 4 bases, and the junction held 12 bases outside the gene matches. This CDR3 comprises 17 residues.

This chain connects TRBV4-3 to TRBJ1-2, with 8 bases fitting TRBD1. V lost 4 bases and J lost 8; bases outside the gene matches: 9. This CDR3 is built from 14 residues. Germline V gives CDR1 LGHNA, CDR2 YSLEER. CDR3 sequence (DNA): TGCGCCAGCAGCCCCGGACAGGGCATCGGCGGCTACACCTTC. It codes for CASSPGQGIGGYTF.

This sequence joins TRBV5-1 and TRBJ1-1; TRBD1 agrees at 10 bases. The germline CDR1 and CDR2 sequences are SGHRS and YFSETQ. The CDR3 is 15 residues long. V lost 4 bases and J lost 7; bases outside the gene matches: 10. The DNA for the CDR3 is TGCGCCAGCAGCCTTATAGTCGGACAGGGGGTTGAAGCTTTCTTT. Amino acid sequence: CASSLIVGQGVEAFF. Full variable domain (outside the CDR3, taken from reference TRBV5-1 and TRBJ1-1): KAGVTQTPRYLIKTRGQQVTLSCSPISGHRSVSWYQQTPGQGLQFLFEYFSETQRNKGNFPGRFSGRQFSNSRSEMNVSTLELGDSALYLCASSLIVGQGVEAFFGQGTRLTVV.

This chain links TRBV6-4 with TRBJ2-4; 9 bases align to TRBD1. CDR1 and CDR2 from the germline V gene are MRHNA and SNTAGT. CDR3 size: 13 residues. V shed 6 bases, J shed 8 bases, and the junction held 5 bases outside the gene matches. CDR3 in DNA: TGTGCCAGCAGCCGGGACAGGGTTGACATTCAGTACTTC. This sequence encodes CASSRDRVDIQYF.

The gene calls are TRBV28 and TRBJ1-5, with 8 nucleotides matching TRBD1. The ends lost 7 bases at V and 3 bases at J; junction bases unmatched: 8. CDR3 length: 15 residues. Per the germline V gene, CDR1 is MDHEN and CDR2 is SYDVKM. CDR3 loop: CASTKLDRDNQPQHF. CDR3 nucleotides: TGTGCCAGCACCAAATTGGACAGGGACAATCAGCCCCAGCATTTT.

The V call is TRBV7-3, the J call TRBJ2-5, with 8 bases that match TRBD1. Germline CDR1 SGHTA, CDR2 FQGTGA. This CDR3 region has 15 residues. V shed 0 bases, J shed 1 base, and the junction held 1 base outside the gene matches. The CDR3 sequence: CASSLTGTGQETQYF. CDR3 nucleotide sequence: TGTGCCAGCAGCTTAACCGGGACAGGCCAAGAGACCCAGTACTTC.

The chain links TRBV27 to TRBJ2-7; the match to TRBD2 covers 8 bases. The CDR3 consists of 17 residues. Looked up from germline, CDR1 is MNHEY and CDR2 is SMNVEV (reference sequence). Trimming cost V 6 bases and J 7 bases; bases outside gene matches: 20. The CDR3 DNA follows: TGTGCCAGCAGCTCCCCCCCTTTAGCGGGATCCCCGGGGGAGCAGTACTTC. Translated: CASSSPPLAGSPGEQYF.